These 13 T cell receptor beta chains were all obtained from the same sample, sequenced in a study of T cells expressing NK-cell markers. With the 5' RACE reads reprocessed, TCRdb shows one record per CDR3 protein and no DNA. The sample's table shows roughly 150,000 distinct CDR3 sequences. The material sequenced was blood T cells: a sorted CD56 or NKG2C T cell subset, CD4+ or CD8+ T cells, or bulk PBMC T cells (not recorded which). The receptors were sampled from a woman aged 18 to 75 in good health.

CDR3: CASSLVQVSKDTGELFF. This chain joins TRBV5-1 and TRBJ2-2. The CDR3 runs to 17 residues. Germline lookup yields CDR1 SGHRS and CDR2 YFSETQ.

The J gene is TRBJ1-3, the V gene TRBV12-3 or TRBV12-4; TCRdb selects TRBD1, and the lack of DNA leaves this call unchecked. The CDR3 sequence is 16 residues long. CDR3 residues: CASSVGRTDSGNTIYF.

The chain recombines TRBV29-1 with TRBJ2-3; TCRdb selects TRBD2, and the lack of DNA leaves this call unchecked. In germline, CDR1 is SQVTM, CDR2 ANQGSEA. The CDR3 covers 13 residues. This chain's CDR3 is CSSRSPRTDTQYF.

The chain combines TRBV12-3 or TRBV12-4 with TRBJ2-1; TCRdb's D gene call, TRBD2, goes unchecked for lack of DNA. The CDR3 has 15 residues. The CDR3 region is CASSPGTSGGNEQFF.

The CDR3 spells CASSQTSSNEQFF. This chain connects TRBV14 to TRBJ2-1; TCRdb designates TRBD2, a call that cannot be tested without DNA. Germline CDR1 reads SGHDN; CDR2 reads FVKESK. This CDR3 has 13 amino acids.

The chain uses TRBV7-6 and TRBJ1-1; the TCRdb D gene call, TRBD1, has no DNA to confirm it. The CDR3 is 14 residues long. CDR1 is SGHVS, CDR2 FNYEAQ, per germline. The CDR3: CASSLAQGNTEAFF.

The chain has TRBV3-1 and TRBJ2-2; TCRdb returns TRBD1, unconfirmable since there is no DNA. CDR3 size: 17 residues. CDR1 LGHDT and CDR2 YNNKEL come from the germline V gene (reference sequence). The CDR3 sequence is CASSQDAGQGNTGELFF.

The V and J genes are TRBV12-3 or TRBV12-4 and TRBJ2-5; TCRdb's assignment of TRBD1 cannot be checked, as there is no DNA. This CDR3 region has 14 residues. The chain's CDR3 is CASSLDGRVETQYF.

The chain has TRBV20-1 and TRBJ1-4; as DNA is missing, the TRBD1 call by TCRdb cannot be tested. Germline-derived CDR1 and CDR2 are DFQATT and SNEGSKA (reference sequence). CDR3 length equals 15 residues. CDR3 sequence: CSASVSGHLNEKLFF.

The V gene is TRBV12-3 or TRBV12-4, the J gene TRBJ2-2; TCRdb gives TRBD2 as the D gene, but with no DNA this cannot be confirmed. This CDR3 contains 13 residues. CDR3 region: CASQGPFTGELFF.

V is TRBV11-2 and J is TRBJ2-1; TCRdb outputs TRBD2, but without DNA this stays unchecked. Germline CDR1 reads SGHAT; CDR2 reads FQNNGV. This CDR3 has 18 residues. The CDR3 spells CASSRTSGGAASYNEQFF.

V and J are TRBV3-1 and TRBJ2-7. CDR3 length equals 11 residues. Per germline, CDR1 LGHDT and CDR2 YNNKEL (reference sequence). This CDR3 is CASSLAGDMYF.

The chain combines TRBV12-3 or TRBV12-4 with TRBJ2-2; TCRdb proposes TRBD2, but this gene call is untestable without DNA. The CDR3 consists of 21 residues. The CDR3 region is CASSLRGQIGLAGHKTGELFF.